This TCR beta chain is from a study of shared clonotypes between healthy human individuals. Study information: The people who gave samples were a couple of women and a few men aged 18 to 49.

With regard to this clone: Its cognate antigen is unknown.

Naive CD8 populations comprised CD45RO-negative cells positively selected for CCR7, excluding terminally differentiated effector memory CD45RA+ cells. All participating donors were Caucasian adults from Nashville, Tennessee. The data were produced by immunoSEQ multiplex PCR, yet TCRdb's version contains in-frame clones alone and is incomplete. The sample consists of millions of clones, 85% to 95% of them appearing once. Germline V gene sequence: CDR1 WNHNN, CDR2 SYGVQD (reference sequence). The length of the CDR3 is 14 residues. The V and J ends lost 3 bases and 7 bases respectively, with 13 bases between them. Points from the study as a whole: On the whole, naive subsets had larger estimated richness than memory subsets had.

This clonotype was obtained from a man aged 18 to 29 in good health. Some clones in this sample may be carry-over from other donors' samples. The J gene is TRBJ2-1, the V gene TRBV10-1; D uncertain. Input material: naive CD8+ T cells from PBMCs. The CDR3 nucleotides read TGCGCCAGCAGTGACCCGAATGGTGGTAATGAGCAGTTCTTC. Translated, it gives CASSDPNGGNEQFF.